This section outlines one TCR beta chain sequence together with its context. This clonotype showed up many times. It has no known antigen specificity. No base qualities exist here, and no much larger clone lies one base off it. The library relied on 5' RACE. The instrument given in TCRdb is Illumina HiSeq 2500. A second PCR of 7 to 11 cycles was performed with a sample-barcoded 5' primer and a J-beta primer mix. A unique molecular identifier was introduced onto each TCR beta cDNA molecule by a template-switch 5' adaptor carrying 12 random nucleotides. Each sample yielded at least 2.5 million CDR3-containing paired-end reads. The Mint cDNA synthesis kit, primed by a TRBC-specific oligonucleotide, was used to synthesize first-strand cDNA from all RNA. Following uracil-DNA glycosylase treatment, all cDNA underwent a first 18-cycle PCR with the universal primers M1SS and BC2_uni_R. The authors' analysis ran thus. Normalization of each sample was performed by random selection of 1 million high-quality reads, each carrying a distinct molecular identifier. Reads with shared molecular identifiers were discarded instead of being binned into consensus sequences. CDR3 identification, clonotype clustering and error correction used MiTCR with a Q25 quality threshold and the strictest error-elimination algorithm. A nonparametric unseen species model with Euler transformation was used to estimate a lower bound on total TCR beta diversity. TCRdb itself trimmed the public reads at Q25 with fastp, ran MiXCR and retained productive beta chains. Entries that share a CDR3 protein sequence are merged under the most common genes and DNA. TCRdb's processing, not the authors', yielded these V and J calls. The sample includes about 590,000 distinct CDR3 sequences, with approximately 30% observed a single time. Clones ranked in the top ten supply 15% to 18% of the sample.

This record comes from a study of blood T cells in healthy people across ages (dated by TCRdb to between 2014 and 2016). For context, the study as a whole: In model experiments, template switching captured roughly one uniquely barcoded TCR beta cDNA molecule for every two T cells. Age-related changes in TCR beta repertoire diversity were measured in the study by deep sequencing normalized with unique cDNA molecular identifiers. Four age groups were formed from the donors: young (average about 15 years), middle-aged (more than 35), aged (roughly 56) and long-lived (82). To avoid experimental bias, donors of different ages were distributed randomly across sequencing lanes. For two donors (one aged 18 to 30 and one aged 80 or older), the study analyzed two additional independent replicas of 1 million unique cDNA reads from the same blood draw.

Systemically healthy Caucasian individuals from Russia, some 38 in total and aged about 6 to 100 years, were included as donors. Around 9.9 milliliters of peripheral blood were collected from each donor into EDTA-treated Vacutainer tubes. Ficoll-Paque density-gradient centrifugation was used to isolate PBMCs, with at least 6 million obtained per sample. Trizol reagent was used to extract total RNA from the PBMCs, yielding at least 6 micrograms per sample. For every donor, flow cytometry on a PBMC aliquot measured the percentage of naive CD45RAhigh/CD27high T cells. V is pruned by 3 bases and J by 5 bases, leaving 7 bases of the junction without a gene match. CDR1 LGHNA and CDR2 YSLEER are derived from the germline V gene. The CDR3 numbers 14 residues from cysteine through phenylalanine. Only the CDR3 portion is preserved as DNA: 42 bases, with reading frame beginning at the first base. What the study reported, not specific to this receptor: Observed TCR beta diversity per million T cells fell roughly linearly with age, and a significant reduction was already apparent by age roughly 41. The long-lived group showed more naive CD4+ T cells, fewer expanded clones and increased TCR diversity than the aged group, suggesting age selection. Conclusive comparison of naive and antigen-experienced compartments was prevented by the profiling of bulk unsorted PBMCs. Because the CMV infection status of the donors was unknown, age-related changes in expanded clonotypes may potentially have been confounded. Estimates of total diversity based on one million sequenced T cells were considered lower bounds and underestimates. The percentage of naive T cells measured by flow cytometry correlated strongly with observed TCR beta diversity.

The chain links TRBV4-3 with TRBJ2-7, with 7 bases in between that match TRBD1. Sequencing was performed on blood. The clonotype comes from a woman aged 80 or over in good health. CDR3 region: CASSQDRSVDEQYF. The sequenced DNA is TGCGCCAGCAGCCAGGACAGGTCCGTCGACGAGCAGTACTTC.